The 16 T cell receptor beta chains reported below all come from one sample, sequenced in a study of blood T cell repertoires in COVID-19. Some clones are missing from TCRdb's copy, which holds only in-frame ones; the method was immunoSEQ multiplex PCR. The sample holds about 110,000 clones, over 70% seen once. Source material: peripheral blood. The receptors were gathered from a woman in her 70s with acute or convalescent COVID-19.

The chain uses TRBV7-2 and TRBJ2-3; weak D call: TRBD2 (5 bases). V lost 2 bases, J lost 4 bases, and 13 bases lay in between. The length of the CDR3 is 15 residues. Germline loops: CDR1 SGHTA, CDR2 FQGNSA. This chain's CDR3 is CASSLIPGNADTQYF. The CDR3 DNA is TGTGCCAGCAGCTTAATCCCGGGGAACGCAGATACGCAGTATTTT.

The chain combines TRBV2 with TRBJ2-3; TRBD1 matches at 8 bases. The trim removed 7 bases at V and 1 base at J, leaving 13 bases unmatched. There are 17 residues in the CDR3. Germline V gene sequence: CDR1 SNHLY, CDR2 FYNNEI. The chain's CDR3 is CASIDRGRPVGTDTQYF. CDR3 DNA: TGTGCCAGCATCGACAGGGGTAGGCCTGTCGGCACAGATACGCAGTATTTT.

This clone appeared a single time. CDR3 sequence (DNA): TGTGCCAGCAGTTCTCCCTGGGGGGACACTGAAGCTTTCTTT. Amino acids: CASSSPWGDTEAFF. The V gene is TRBV6-6, the J gene TRBJ1-1; possible D gene TRBD1, 5 bases. The ends were cut back, 4 bases at V and 3 bases at J, with 12 bases in the middle. CDR3 length equals 14 residues. Germline V CDR1 and CDR2: MNHNY, SVGAGI (reference sequence).

This clone has more than one count but fewer than ten. This rearrangement joins TRBV3-1 (or the pseudogene TRBV3-2) to TRBJ2-2; no clear D. Between the trimmed V and J ends, which lost 1 base and 7 bases, there was a span of 7 bases. Germline V gene data show CDR1 as LGHDT and CDR2 as YNNKEL (reference sequence). The CDR3 sequence is 13 residues long. The CDR3 reads CASSQAFGGELFF. In nucleotides, the CDR3 is TGTGCCAGCAGCCAAGCCTTCGGCGGGGAGCTGTTTTTT.

J is TRBJ1-1 and V is TRBV7-9, with D possibly TRBD1 on 6 matching bases. Germline V lookup: CDR1 SEHNR, CDR2 FQNEAQ (reference sequence). This CDR3 spans 13 amino acids. The V end was cut by 4 bases, the J end by 1 base, with 7 bases between. CDR3 in amino acids: CASSWTENTEAFF. In DNA form, the CDR3 reads TGTGCCAGCAGCTGGACAGAGAACACTGAAGCTTTCTTT.

The J gene is TRBJ2-7, the V gene TRBV28; D may be TRBD1 (5 bases). CDR1 and CDR2 from the germline V gene are MDHEN and SYDVKM. V was clipped by 7 bases and J by 6 bases, with 13 bases between them. There are 12 residues in the CDR3. The CDR3 nucleotides are TGTGCCAGCATGTCAGGGATAGCCGAGCAGTACTTC. Translating it yields CASMSGIAEQYF.

V and J are TRBV6-6 and TRBJ2-2, with D maybe TRBD1 (5 bases). There are 14 residues in the CDR3. The germline V gene encodes CDR1 MNHNY and CDR2 SVGAGI (reference sequence). Trimming took 7 bases from V and 3 from J, leaving 12 bases between them. The CDR3 bases are TGTGCCAGCAAACCGGGCAGGGACACCGGGGAGCTGTTTTTT. Protein sequence: CASKPGRDTGELFF.

This chain joins TRBV12-3 or TRBV12-4 and TRBJ1-6, with D perhaps TRBD1 (6 bases). Trimming cost V 3 bases and J 10 bases, with 10 bases left between them. The CDR3 totals 13 residues. The CDR3 region is CASSFGGASPLHF. In DNA, the CDR3 is TGTGCCAGCAGTTTTGGGGGGGCCTCACCCCTCCACTTT.

V gene TRBV4-1 combines with J gene TRBJ2-2, with 10 bases matching TRBD1. The V gene end was trimmed by 3 bases and the J gene end by 4 bases; junction bases not matched to a gene: 5. CDR3 length equals 16 residues. Germline V gene data show CDR1 as MGHRA and CDR2 as YSYEKL. CDR3 nucleotide sequence: TGCGCCAGCAGCCATCGACAGGGGGCGAGCACCGGGGAGCTGTTTTTT. As protein: CASSHRQGASTGELFF.

This clone was found a few times. The V and J genes are TRBV2 and TRBJ2-1; D call uncertain. The germline V gene has CDR1 SNHLY and CDR2 FYNNEI. This CDR3 contains 12 residues. V was trimmed by 7 bases and J by 9 bases, leaving 13 bases between them. CDR3 sequence reads: CASNLVLGEQFF. The CDR3 DNA reads TGTGCCAGCAACCTAGTTCTGGGTGAGCAGTTCTTC.

The rearrangement joins TRBV28 to TRBJ1-4; D call uncertain. The CDR3 has 12 amino acids. Between the trimmed V and J ends, which lost 2 bases and 5 bases, there was a span of 3 bases. Germline V lookup: CDR1 MDHEN, CDR2 SYDVKM. CDR3 amino acids: CASSLPNEKLFF. The CDR3 DNA is TGTGCCAGCAGTTTACCGAATGAAAAACTGTTTTTT.

In its sample, this clone was seen once. V gene TRBV19 combines with J gene TRBJ2-1; D may be TRBD1 (5 bases). CDR1 and CDR2 (germline): LNHDA, SQIVND (reference sequence). The CDR3 runs 13 residues. The germline V and J ends were trimmed by 5 bases and 8 bases, with 13 bases remaining between them. The CDR3 DNA is TGTGCCAGTAGTGGGCAGGGCTGGCATGAGCAGTTCTTC. Residues: CASSGQGWHEQFF.

This clone has just one count. The rearrangement links TRBV6-2 or TRBV6-3 to TRBJ2-1; 13 positions agree with TRBD2. This CDR3 region has 15 residues. Germline V gene lookup returns CDR1 MNHEY and CDR2 SVGEGT. With V trimmed by 6 bases and J by 9 bases, 8 bases remained unmatched. CDR3 sequence reads: CASSLTSGGLSEQFF. CDR3 nucleotides: TGTGCCAGCAGCTTGACTAGCGGGGGGTTAAGTGAGCAGTTCTTC.

CDR3 sequence reads: CASSLGQGNYGYTF. For the CDR3, the DNA is TGTGCCAGCAGCTTAGGTCAGGGAAACTATGGCTACACCTTC. The chain is built from TRBV13 and TRBJ1-2; D might be TRBD1 (5 bases). V was trimmed by 0 bases and J by 2 bases, leaving 7 bases between them. Germline V gene data show CDR1 as PRHDT and CDR2 as FYEKMQ (reference sequence). This CDR3 is built from 14 residues. The full variable domain, completed using reference TRBV13 and TRBJ1-2, is AAGVIQSPRHLIKEKRETATLKCYPIPRHDTVYWYQQGPGQDPQFLISFYEKMQSDKGSIPDRFSAQQFSDYHSELNMSSLELGDSALYFCASSLGQGNYGYTFGSGTRLTVV.

The chain recombines TRBV14 with TRBJ2-1; TRBD2 might be the D (6 bases). Germline CDR1 and CDR2: SGHDN and FVKESK. This CDR3 has 16 amino acids. V lost 1 base and J lost 7, with 17 bases in between. The CDR3 here is CASSQVRRGPPNEQFF. The CDR3 DNA is TGTGCCAGCAGCCAAGTCCGGAGGGGACCTCCAAATGAGCAGTTCTTC.

The rearrangement links TRBV14 to TRBJ2-2, with D perhaps TRBD2 (5 bases). Germline V gene data show CDR1 as SGHDN and CDR2 as FVKESK. The CDR3 is made up of 14 amino acids. The V end was cut by 5 bases, the J end by 3 bases, with 10 bases between. The chain's CDR3 is CASSEGRYTGELFF. As DNA, the CDR3 is TGTGCCAGCAGCGAGGGCAGATACACCGGGGAGCTGTTTTTT.